The 22 T cell receptor beta chains given below trace back to one sample, sequenced in a study of blood T cell repertoires in COVID-19. The data were produced by immunoSEQ multiplex PCR, yet TCRdb's version contains in-frame clones alone and is incomplete. The sample lists about 200,000 clones, 80% to 90% occurring once. Sequencing was carried out using peripheral blood. The receptors were gathered from a man in his fifties with active or convalescent COVID-19.

As regards this clone: Additional DNA sequences in this sample encode the identical CDR3. The chain uses TRBV28 and TRBJ1-3; D unresolved. Trimming shortened V by 2 bases and J by 4 bases, and 9 bases separated the two germline ends. Germline CDR1 reads MDHEN; CDR2 reads SYDVKM. The CDR3 is made up of 14 amino acids. The CDR3 DNA is TGTGCCAGCAGTTTACGTTACAGCGGAAACACCATATATTTT. It encodes CASSLRYSGNTIYF.

V is TRBV28 and J is TRBJ1-1; D is unclear. This CDR3 spans 14 amino acids. CDR1 and CDR2 (germline): MDHEN, SYDVKM. Between the trimmed V and J ends, which lost 4 bases and 0 bases, there was a span of 9 bases. This CDR3 is CASSSEGLNTEAFF. The CDR3, as DNA: TGTGCCAGCAGTTCCGAGGGCCTGAACACTGAAGCTTTCTTT.

The chain joins TRBV30 to TRBJ2-7, with D possibly being TRBD2 (5 bases). The V and J ends lost 3 bases and 4 bases respectively, with 16 bases between them. CDR3 length equals 14 residues. Germline CDR1 and CDR2: GTSNPN and SVGIG (reference sequence). The CDR3 nucleotides read TGTGCCTGGAGAGGGCAGAGGGCCTTTTACGAGCAGTACTTC. This sequence encodes CAWRGQRAFYEQYF.

V gene TRBV18 combines with J gene TRBJ2-1, with D unclear. The V gene's germline CDR1 is KGHSH and CDR2 LQKENI. The CDR3 is 13 residues long. Trimming pared 0 bases from V and 7 bases from J, leaving 7 bases between. This CDR3 is CASSPPVTNEQFF. CDR3 coding DNA: TGTGCCAGCTCACCACCGGTAACAAATGAGCAGTTCTTC. The complete variable domain, with remaining parts taken from reference TRBV18 and TRBJ2-1, reads NAGVMQNPRHLVRRRGQEARLRCSPMKGHSHVYWYRQLPEEGLKFMVYLQKENIIDESGMPKERFSAEFPKEGPSILRIQQVVRGDSAAYFCASSPPVTNEQFFGPGTRLTVL.

J is TRBJ1-1 and V is TRBV6-1; TRBD1 matches 8 bases. The trim removed 6 bases at V and 7 bases at J, leaving 13 bases unmatched. The CDR3 contains 15 residues. Germline-derived CDR1 and CDR2 are MNHNS and SASEGT. The CDR3 DNA follows: TGTGCCAGCAGAGGACAGGGCGCCCTCGGCTTTGAAGCTTTCTTT. It yields the protein CASRGQGALGFEAFF.

This clone was seen once. This sequence joins TRBV5-1 and TRBJ2-3; D may be TRBD2 (6 bases). In germline, CDR1 is SGHRS, CDR2 YFSETQ. Trimming left V 4 bases short and J 3 bases short, with 15 bases between. CDR3 length: 15 residues. CDR3 loop: CASSLFGGETDTQYF. The CDR3 nucleotides are TGCGCCAGCAGCCTATTCGGGGGAGAAACAGATACGCAGTATTTT.

V gene TRBV18 combines with J gene TRBJ1-5; 8 bases are a match to TRBD1. The CDR3 consists of 14 residues. Losses at the gene ends were 6 bases for V and 6 bases for J; bases not matched to a gene: 7. In germline, CDR1 is KGHSH, CDR2 LQKENI. The CDR3 reads CASSTQGGSQPQHF. The CDR3 DNA is TGTGCCAGCTCTACACAGGGGGGGAGTCAGCCCCAGCATTTT. Complete variable domain (other parts from reference TRBV18 and TRBJ1-5): NAGVMQNPRHLVRRRGQEARLRCSPMKGHSHVYWYRQLPEEGLKFMVYLQKENIIDESGMPKERFSAEFPKEGPSILRIQQVVRGDSAAYFCASSTQGGSQPQHFGDGTRLSIL.

V is TRBV4-1 and J is TRBJ1-5; D may be TRBD1 (5 bases). CDR1 MGHRA and CDR2 YSYEKL come from the germline V gene. The CDR3 length is 15 residues. The V gene lost 1 base and the J gene lost 7 bases, with 14 bases spanning the gap. CDR3: CASSQVGRGRQPQHF. DNA for the CDR3: TGCGCCAGCAGCCAAGTTGGAAGGGGCAGGCAGCCCCAGCATTTT.

This clone was observed at least ten times. This chain joins TRBV28 and TRBJ2-2; D ambiguous. The CDR3 has 14 amino acids. CDR1 and CDR2 from the germline V gene are MDHEN and SYDVKM. V was shortened by 4 bases and J by 6 bases, with 12 bases between the two germline ends. CDR3 in amino acids: CASSSRGSAGELFF. CDR3 nucleotides: TGTGCCAGCAGTTCCCGCGGCAGCGCCGGGGAGCTGTTTTTT.

The rearrangement links TRBV19 to TRBJ2-5; 13 positions agree with TRBD2. This CDR3 contains 18 residues. V shed 3 bases, J shed 3 bases, and the junction held 10 bases outside the gene matches. Germline V lookup: CDR1 LNHDA, CDR2 SQIVND (reference sequence). The CDR3 spells CASSIRTSGRILEETQYF. CDR3 sequence (DNA): TGTGCCAGTAGTATCCGGACTAGCGGGAGAATTCTAGAAGAGACCCAGTACTTC.

This chain uses TRBV18 with TRBJ2-6; the D is unclear. The ends were cut back, 3 bases at V and 0 bases at J, with 6 bases in the middle. Germline V gives CDR1 KGHSH, CDR2 LQKENI. This CDR3 is 15 amino acids long. The CDR3, as DNA: TGTGCCAGCTCACCTACAAGCTCTGGGGCCAACGTCCTGACTTTC. This codes for CASSPTSSGANVLTF.

V usage is TRBV16 and J usage is TRBJ1-4; 7 bases match TRBD1. CDR3 size: 14 residues. Trimming took 3 bases from V and 5 from J; bases not matched to a gene: 3. Germline assignment: CDR1 KGHSY and CDR2 FQNENV. The chain's CDR3 is CASSQTGLNEKLFF. The CDR3 DNA follows: TGTGCCAGCAGCCAGACAGGGCTAAATGAAAAACTGTTTTTT.

The chain employs TRBV6-2 or TRBV6-3 and TRBJ1-1, with 9 positions matching TRBD1. CDR1 MNHEY and CDR2 SVGEGT come from the germline V gene. Trimming took 5 bases from V and 5 from J; bases not matched to a gene: 9. This CDR3 has 15 amino acids. The CDR3 DNA follows: TGTGCCAGCAGTCATACAGGGGGCGTTGAGACTGAAGCTTTCTTT. The encoded protein is CASSHTGGVETEAFF.

The DNA of the CDR3 is TGTGCCACCAGCAGAGATGGGGGCAGGTCGTATCAGCCCCAGCATTTT. This translates into CATSRDGGRSYQPQHF. This sequence joins TRBV15 and TRBJ1-5, with D perhaps matching TRBD1 (6 bases). The germline CDR1 and CDR2 sequences are LNHNV and YYDKDF (reference sequence). The CDR3 runs 16 residues. The ends were cut back, 0 bases at V and 5 bases at J, with 14 bases in the middle. Based on the CDR3 plus reference TRBV15 and TRBJ1-5, the full variable domain is DAMVIQNPRYQVTQFGKPVTLSCSQTLNHNVMYWYQQKSSQAPKLLFHYYDKDFNNEADTPDNFQSRRPNTSFCFLDIRSPGLGDTAMYLCATSRDGGRSYQPQHFGDGTRLSIL.

The chain couples TRBV5-1 to TRBJ2-5, with 11 bases identical to TRBD2. The CDR3 runs to 13 residues. V lost 4 bases and J lost 4; bases outside the gene matches: 0. Germline assignment: CDR1 SGHRS and CDR2 YFSETQ. The CDR3 DNA follows: TGCGCCAGCAGCGGGACTAGCGGAGAGACCCAGTACTTC. It encodes CASSGTSGETQYF.

This chain uses TRBV28 with TRBJ1-5; 9 bases are a match to TRBD1. Losses at the gene ends were 1 base for V and 6 bases for J; bases not matched to a gene: 7. Germline V CDR1 and CDR2: MDHEN, SYDVKM. This CDR3 has 16 residues. This CDR3 reads CASSLSGQGLGQPQHF. CDR3 nucleotides: TGTGCCAGCAGTTTATCCGGACAGGGGTTAGGTCAGCCCCAGCATTTT.

The gene calls are TRBV27 and TRBJ2-7; maybe TRBD2 (6 bases). CDR3 length equals 16 residues. Looked up from germline, CDR1 is MNHEY and CDR2 is SMNVEV (reference sequence). Trimming removed 5 bases at V and 2 bases at J, with 19 bases between. CDR3 amino acids: CASSSAGQALAYEQYF. The CDR3, as DNA: TGTGCCAGCAGTAGCGCGGGGCAGGCGCTCGCCTACGAGCAGTACTTC.

This chain links TRBV11-2 with TRBJ2-1; possibly TRBD1 for D (5 bases). This CDR3 has 15 residues. The germline V gene has CDR1 SGHAT and CDR2 FQNNGV. V shed 5 bases and J shed 3 bases, with 14 bases lying between them. The CDR3 nucleotides read TGTGCCAGCAGCCCCCAGGGTAGTCGCTACAATGAGCAGTTCTTC. Amino acid sequence: CASSPQGSRYNEQFF.

This clone has just a few counts. The gene calls are TRBV2 and TRBJ2-1; 7 nucleotides match TRBD2. Looked up from germline, CDR1 is SNHLY and CDR2 is FYNNEI. The CDR3 runs 13 residues. V gave up 4 bases and J gave up 11 bases; unmatched junction bases: 8. The CDR3 loop is CASSGDSGTKQFF. CDR3 nucleotides: TGTGCCAGCAGTGGGGACTCCGGGACTAAGCAGTTCTTC.

The chain recombines TRBV7-2 with TRBJ2-7, with D unresolved. Germline lookup yields CDR1 SGHTA and CDR2 FQGNSA. V was clipped by 2 bases and J by 0 bases, with 8 bases between them. The CDR3 totals 14 residues. In nucleotides, the CDR3 is TGTGCCAGCAGCTTACAGGTTCTCTCCTACGAGCAGTACTTC. It is translated as CASSLQVLSYEQYF.

This clone was counted once. This sequence joins TRBV5-4 and TRBJ2-2; 7 positions match TRBD1. The J segment lost 0 bases and the V segment lost 4 bases, leaving 6 bases of the junction unmatched. Looked up from germline, CDR1 is SGHNT and CDR2 is YYREEE (reference sequence). This CDR3 spans 16 amino acids. CDR3 coding DNA: TGTGCCAGCAGCGGACCGACAGGGACGAACACCGGGGAGCTGTTTTTT. Residues: CASSGPTGTNTGELFF.

This chain links TRBV5-1 with TRBJ2-7; 9 bases map to TRBD2. The J segment lost 2 bases and the V segment lost 4 bases, leaving 4 bases of the junction unmatched. The CDR3 spans 14 residues. Germline CDR1 SGHRS, CDR2 YFSETQ. The CDR3 coding sequence is TGCGCCAGCAGCGAGGGACTAGCTCCCTACGAGCAGTACTTC. Translating it yields CASSEGLAPYEQYF.